Listed here is a single T cell receptor beta chain. Its antigen is unknown. Base qualities were left out, and no much larger clone turns up one base away. The entry originates in a study of identical twins (dated by TCRdb to 2015 to 2016). Background on the whole study: TCR alpha and beta repertoires from monozygotic twins, unrelated adults of various ages and cord blood were deep-sequenced to test whether fetal clonotypes persist. Replicate twin experiments were performed at different times using different library preparation protocols to rule out contamination.

Reading from cysteine to phenylalanine, the CDR3 counts 15 amino acids. Kept here is only the CDR3 DNA, which spans 45 bases and is read in frame from base 1. V and J are truncated by 7 bases and 6 bases respectively, leaving an intervening sequence of 18 bases. Every donor was a healthy Caucasian. Three pairs of female monozygotic twins, all aged roughly 18 to 29 years, were included in the twin cohort. Peripheral blood mononuclear cells were used as the source from which RNA for TCR libraries was isolated. Preparation of the library involved 5' RACE. These reads were obtained on an Illumina HiSeq 2000. A universal primer binding site was added through template switching, and the final cDNA carried a unique molecular identifier so that TCR cDNA molecules could be counted accurately. Specific primers in the conserved constant-segment region were used to synthesize first-strand cDNA for TCR alpha and beta chains. To control for contamination, every cDNA library was double barcoded, receiving both a SMART-Mk sample barcode and Illumina barcodes. Two successive PCR steps introduced TruSeq adapter sequences along with Illumina sample barcodes. The TCR alpha and beta cDNA libraries were sequenced on the Illumina HiSeq platform using custom primers. For the original study's pipeline: Raw reads were processed with MiGEC to extract unique molecular identifiers, and MiXCR was used to determine CDR3 positions. For each individual, recombination models were inferred using an EM algorithm with the repgenHMM and IGoR tools. Shared clonotype analysis was performed with the tcR package in R, normalizing sharing by the product of cloneset sizes. To study raw recombination free of thymic and clonal selection effects, out-of-frame nonproductive sequences were analyzed. TCRdb cleaned the public reads at Q25 with fastp, built clones with MiXCR and kept in-frame beta chains. CDR3 protein sequences are deduplicated, and each keeps its most common genes and DNA. What appears here as the V and J calls and clone size reflects TCRdb's work, not the paper's. The table for this sample lists approximately 700,000 distinct CDR3 sequences; roughly 20% of them were counted only once. The top ten clones comprise around 13% of the sample.

Overall results and qualifications from the work: In monozygotic twins, out-of-frame TCR alpha sharing was systematically underestimated by recombination models, although the models agreed with sharing between unrelated individuals. Invariant T cells such as MAIT and iNKT could partly confound zero-insertion analyses, although diverse VJ usage argued against such confounding for most clonotypes. A weaker excess of twin sharing was found in beta out-of-frame sequences because the signal-to-noise ratio was lowered by fewer shared sequences. Abundant cord blood beta clonotypes carried fewer insertions; young adult naive repertoires showed a weaker similar trend, while memory repertoires showed none. Conclusions relied on cross-sectional statistical analysis, since the same donors could not be followed over many years. Out-of-frame TCR alpha sequences shared between twins showed an excess of low generation-probability sequences compared with coincidental sharing between unrelated individuals.

These data were likewise used in another study, on T cells expressing NK-cell markers. The second publication reports: In sorted CD3+CD56+NKG2C+, CD3+CD56+NKG2C- and CD3+CD56-NKG2C+ T-cell subsets from several donors, TCR beta-chain repertoires were profiled. Seven of the eight sequenced donors were HCMV-seropositive and one was HCMV-seronegative. In several experiments an anti-gammadeltaTCR antibody was added to restrict sorting to alphabetaTCR-expressing T cells. In roughly six donors, the dominant CD3+CD56+NKG2C+ clonotypes ranked among the top 10 CD8+ clonotypes, making up about 1.0-7.0% of CD8+ T cells. Those dominant clonotypes were again the most abundant among CD3+CD56-NKG2C+ cells in several donors, at about 25-60.1%. Whether the expanded NKG2C-expressing T cell clones were specific for HCMV antigens was left unclear. The eight sequenced donors were randomly selected healthy volunteers, three men and five women. To determine HCMV serostatus, a commercial ELISA kit was used to detect HCMV-specific IgG in serum. Bulk peripheral blood T-cell repertoires were additionally sequenced from unsorted PBMC for several donors. MIGEC handled demultiplexing of the reads and grouping by UMI, while MiTCR was used to assemble and quantify clonotypes. Only TCR cDNA sequences supported by at least two reads were kept to exclude erroneous sequences. The tcR package was used for downstream repertoire analysis, and clonotypes were matched across fractions by CDR3 nucleotide sequence plus V segment. VDJmatch was used to annotate antigen specificity against VDJdb, with one amino acid substitution in CDR3 permitted.

The chain uses TRBV12-3 or TRBV12-4 and TRBJ2-2; the D region possibly corresponds to TRBD2 (6 bases align). The sample was PBMCs. The receptor comes from a woman younger than 30 in good health. The CDR3 region: CASIGLGLTPGELFF. The nucleotide sequence reads as follows: TGTGCCAGCATTGGCTTGGGACTTACCCCCGGGGAGCTGTTTTTT.